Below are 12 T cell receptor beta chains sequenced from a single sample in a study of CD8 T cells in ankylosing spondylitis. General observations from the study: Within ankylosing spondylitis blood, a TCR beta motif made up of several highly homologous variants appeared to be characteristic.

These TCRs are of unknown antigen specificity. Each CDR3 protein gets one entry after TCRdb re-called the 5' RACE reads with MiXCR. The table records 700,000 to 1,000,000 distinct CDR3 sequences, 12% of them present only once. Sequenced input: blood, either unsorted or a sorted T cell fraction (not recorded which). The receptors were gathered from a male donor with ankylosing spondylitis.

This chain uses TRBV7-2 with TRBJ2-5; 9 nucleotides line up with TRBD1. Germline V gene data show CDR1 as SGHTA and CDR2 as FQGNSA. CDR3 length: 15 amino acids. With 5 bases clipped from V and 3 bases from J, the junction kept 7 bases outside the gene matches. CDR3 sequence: CASSMGQGPEETQYF. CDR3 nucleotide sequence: TGTGCCAGCAGCATGGGACAGGGCCCCGAAGAGACCCAGTACTTC.

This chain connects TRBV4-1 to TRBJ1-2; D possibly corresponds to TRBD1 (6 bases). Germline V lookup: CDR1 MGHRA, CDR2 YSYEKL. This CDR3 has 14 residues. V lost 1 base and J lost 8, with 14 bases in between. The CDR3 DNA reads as TGCGCCAGCAGCCAAGTACCGACAGGCGGCGGCTACACCTTC. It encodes CASSQVPTGGGYTF.

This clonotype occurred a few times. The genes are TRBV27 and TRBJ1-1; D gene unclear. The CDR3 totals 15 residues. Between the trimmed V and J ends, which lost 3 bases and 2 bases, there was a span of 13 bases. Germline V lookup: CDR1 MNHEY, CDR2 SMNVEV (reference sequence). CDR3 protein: CASSLAPLINTEAFF. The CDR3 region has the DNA TGTGCCAGCAGTTTGGCACCGCTCATTAACACTGAAGCTTTCTTT.

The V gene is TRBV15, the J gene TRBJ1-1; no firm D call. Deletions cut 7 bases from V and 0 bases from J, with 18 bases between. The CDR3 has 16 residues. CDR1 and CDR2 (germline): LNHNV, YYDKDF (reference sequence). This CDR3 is CATNVMDSRMNTEAFF. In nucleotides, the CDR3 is TGTGCCACCAACGTAATGGATTCGAGAATGAACACTGAAGCTTTCTTT.

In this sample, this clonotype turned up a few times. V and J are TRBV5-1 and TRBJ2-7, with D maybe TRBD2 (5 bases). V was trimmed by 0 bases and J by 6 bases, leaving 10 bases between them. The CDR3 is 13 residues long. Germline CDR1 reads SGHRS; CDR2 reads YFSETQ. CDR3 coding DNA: TGCGCCAGCAGCTTGGACCCCAGCGGCGAGCAGTACTTC. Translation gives CASSLDPSGEQYF.

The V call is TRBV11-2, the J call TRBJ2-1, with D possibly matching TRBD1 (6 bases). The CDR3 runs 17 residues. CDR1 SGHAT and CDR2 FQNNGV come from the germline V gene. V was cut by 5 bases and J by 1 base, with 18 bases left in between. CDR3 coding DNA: TGTGCCAGCAGCGGGGGCACGGGGTCGATATCCTACAATGAGCAGTTCTTC. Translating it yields CASSGGTGSISYNEQFF.

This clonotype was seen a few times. The CDR3 sequence: CASSLLTQALNTEAFF. CDR3 bases: TGTGCCAGCAGCCTCCTCACACAAGCCCTGAACACTGAAGCTTTCTTT. The chain combines TRBV28 with TRBJ1-1; D remains unclear. Germline CDR1 and CDR2: MDHEN and SYDVKM. V lost 6 bases to trimming and J lost 0 bases, with 17 bases between them. The CDR3 runs to 16 residues. Looking up the rest from reference TRBV28 and TRBJ1-1 gives the full variable domain: DVKVTQSSRYLVKRTGEKVFLECVQDMDHENMFWYRQDPGLGLRLIYFSYDVKMKEKGDIPEGYSVSREKKERFSLILESASTNQTSMYLCASSLLTQALNTEAFFGQGTRLTVV.

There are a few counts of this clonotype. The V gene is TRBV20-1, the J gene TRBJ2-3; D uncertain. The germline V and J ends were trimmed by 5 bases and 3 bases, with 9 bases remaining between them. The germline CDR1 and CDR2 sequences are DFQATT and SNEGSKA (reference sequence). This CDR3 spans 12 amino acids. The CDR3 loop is CSAALPTDTQYF. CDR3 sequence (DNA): TGCAGTGCTGCCCTTCCGACAGATACGCAGTATTTT.

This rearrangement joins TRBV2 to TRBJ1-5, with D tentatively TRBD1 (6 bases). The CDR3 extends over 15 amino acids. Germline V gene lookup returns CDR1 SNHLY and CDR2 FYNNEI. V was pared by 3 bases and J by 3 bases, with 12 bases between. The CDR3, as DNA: TGTGCCAGCAGTGAGGCAGGGGCTTTCAATCAGCCCCAGCATTTT. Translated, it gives CASSEAGAFNQPQHF.

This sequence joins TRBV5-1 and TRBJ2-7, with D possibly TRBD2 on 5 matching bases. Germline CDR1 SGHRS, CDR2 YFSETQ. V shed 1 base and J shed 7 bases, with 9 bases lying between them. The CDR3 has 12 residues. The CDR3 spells CASSLSGEEQYF. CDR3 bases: TGCGCCAGCAGCTTGAGTGGGGAGGAGCAGTACTTC.

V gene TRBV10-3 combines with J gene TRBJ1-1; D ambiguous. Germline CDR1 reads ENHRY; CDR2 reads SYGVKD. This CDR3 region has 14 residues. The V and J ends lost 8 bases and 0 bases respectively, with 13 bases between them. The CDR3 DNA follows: TGTGCCATCTCCAGTGGGTTTATGAACACTGAAGCTTTCTTT. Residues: CAISSGFMNTEAFF.

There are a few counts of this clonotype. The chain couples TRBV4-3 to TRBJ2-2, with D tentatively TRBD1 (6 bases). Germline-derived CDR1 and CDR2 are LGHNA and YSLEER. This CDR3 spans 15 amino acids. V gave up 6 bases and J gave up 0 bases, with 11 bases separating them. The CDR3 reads CASRRQATNTGELFF. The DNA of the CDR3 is TGCGCCAGCAGACGACAGGCAACGAACACCGGGGAGCTGTTTTTT.